These T cell receptor beta chains were read from a single sample in a study of blood T cell repertoires in COVID-19. Clones were sequenced by immunoSEQ multiplex PCR, and TCRdb holds only the in-frame ones, with some missing. The sample shows 300,000 to 450,000 clones, 87% of them seen only once. What was sequenced was PBMCs or T cells enriched from blood (not recorded which). The receptors here all came from a woman in her 30s who had recovered from COVID-19. The CDR3 runs from the conserved cysteine through the conserved F or W. The D gene is left open where the match is weak. The size field is filled for only some rows; it gives once, few, many or a size class.

>-|-|TRBV5-1|TRBJ1-1
TGCGCCAGCAGCTTGGGGCAGGGCTCCACTGAAGCTTTCTTT
CASSLGQGSTEAFF
>-|-|TRBV7-9|TRBJ2-7
TGTGCCAGCAGCCCCTCGGGACTTTCCCACGAGCAGTACTTC
CASSPSGLSHEQYF
>-|-|TRBV5-4|TRBJ1-5
TGTGCCAGCAGCTTGGATCCGGGGATGGGTCAGCCCCAGCATTTT
CASSLDPGMGQPQHF
>TRBD1|-|TRBV2|TRBJ1-1
TGTGCCAGCAGTCGACAGGGGTTGGGCACTGAAGCTTTCTTT
CASSRQGLGTEAFF
>TRBD2|-|TRBV28|TRBJ2-1
TGTGCCAGCAGATCGGGACTAGGCTACAATGAGCAGTTCTTC
CASRSGLGYNEQFF
>-|-|TRBV6-5|TRBJ2-5
TGTGCCAGCAGTTACAGCGGTGGCCGGGAGACCCAGTACTTC
CASSYSGGRETQYF
>-|-|TRBV11-2|TRBJ1-4
TGTGCCAGCAGCCCCGCACGTGGGGGGGTCCGCGAAGCGGATCTGTTTTTT
CASSPARGGVREADLFF
>-|-|TRBV29-1|TRBJ1-3
TGCAGCGTCCGGCGGGGCTTCTCTGGAAACACCATATATTTT
CSVRRGFSGNTIYF
>-|-|TRBV15|TRBJ1-3
TGTGCCACCAGCAGAGATTCCCCAGGGGCTGGAAACACCATATATTTT
CATSRDSPGAGNTIYF
>TRBD1|-|TRBV6-5|TRBJ1-6
TGTGCCAGCAGGGGTACAGGGGGCCAGGCACCCCTCCACTTT
CASRGTGGQAPLHF
>TRBD2|-|TRBV5-1|TRBJ2-3
TGCGCCAGCAGCTTGTTGGGGCTGGCGGGGGGTAGCACAGATACGCAGTATTTT
CASSLLGLAGGSTDTQYF
>-|-|TRBV30|TRBJ2-1
TGTGCCTGCGGGACCTACAATGAGCAGTTCTTC
CACGTYNEQFF
>TRBD1|-|TRBV6-5|TRBJ1-1
TGTGCCAGCAGTACAGGGGTTTCTGAAGCTTTCTTT
CASSTGVSEAFF
>-|few|TRBV9|TRBJ2-7
TGTGCCAGCAGCGCGGGTGGCTGGAACTCCTACGAGCAGTACTTC
CASSAGGWNSYEQYF
>-|-|TRBV6-5|TRBJ2-7
TGTGCCAGCAGTTACTCGAGCGGGTTGCCTGGGTACGAGCAGTACTTC
CASSYSSGLPGYEQYF
>TRBD2|-|TRBV5-4|TRBJ2-3
TGTGCCAGCAGCTTATTCGGTGCGCGGGGGGGTTGGAGCACAGATACGCAGTATTTT
CASSLFGARGGWSTDTQYF
>-|-|TRBV15|TRBJ1-4
TGTGCCACCAGCAGAGAGATACAGGGCGGAAGGGAAAAACTGTTTTTT
CATSREIQGGREKLFF
>TRBD1|-|TRBV6-5|TRBJ2-7
TGTGCCAGCAGTTACTTGGACAGGGGGCTTCCCGAGCAGTACTTC
CASSYLDRGLPEQYF
>-|-|TRBV15|TRBJ1-6
TGTGCCACCAGCAGAGAGGCGGCGTGGAATTCACCCCTCCACTTT
CATSREAAWNSPLHF
>TRBD1|-|TRBV4-1|TRBJ1-6
TGCGCCAGCAGCCGGACAGGGGACAATTCACCCCTCCACTTT
CASSRTGDNSPLHF
>TRBD1|-|TRBV18|TRBJ2-1
TGTGCCAGCTCACCATATCAGAGACAGGGCTATGAGCAGTTCTTC
CASSPYQRQGYEQFF
>TRBD1|-|TRBV6-5|TRBJ2-1
TGTGCCAGCAGATACGGGACAGGGGTTTCGGGTGAGCAGTTCTTC
CASRYGTGVSGEQFF
>-|-|TRBV12-5|TRBJ1-5
TGTGCTAGTCAGGTGGGCGAAACCAATCAGCCCCAGCATTTT
CASQVGETNQPQHF
>-|-|TRBV5-1|TRBJ1-1
TGCGCCAGCAGCTTCTCAGGGTGGGACACTGAAGCTTTCTTT
CASSFSGWDTEAFF
>TRBD1|-|TRBV9|TRBJ2-3
TGTGCCAGCAGCGCAGACGGACCGGGACAGCACACAGATACGCAGTATTTT
CASSADGPGQHTDTQYF
>-|-|TRBV28|TRBJ2-5
TGTGCCAGCAGCCCCCCGACGGGGGTCCAGTACTTC
CASSPPTGVQYF
>TRBD2|-|TRBV5-1|TRBJ2-1
TGCGCCAGCAGCGTAAGAGCGGGGGGGCCGGATGAGCAGTTCTTC
CASSVRAGGPDEQFF
>-|-|TRBV5-1|TRBJ2-1
TGCGCCAGCAGCTTGGCTGTAGGACAGACCAATGAGCAGTTCTTC
CASSLAVGQTNEQFF
>TRBD1|once|TRBV6-5|TRBJ2-5
TGTGCCAGCAGAATTGACAGGGGATCGGAGACCCAGTACTTC
CASRIDRGSETQYF
>TRBD1|-|TRBV28|TRBJ2-7
TGTGCCAGCAGTTTGGCCCTACAGGGGAGCTACGAGCAGTACTTC
CASSLALQGSYEQYF
>TRBD1|-|TRBV5-1|TRBJ1-2
TGCGCCAGCAGCTTGGAACCGACAGGGTCCTATGGCTACACCTTC
CASSLEPTGSYGYTF
>-|-|TRBV5-4|TRBJ2-1
TGTGCCAGCAGCCCCAGGACGGGGTTCCAGGATGAGCAGTTCTTC
CASSPRTGFQDEQFF
>TRBD2|once|TRBV5-1|TRBJ2-5
TGCGCCAGCAGCTACCTAGCGGGGAACCAAGAGACCCAGTACTTC
CASSYLAGNQETQYF
>-|-|TRBV5-1|TRBJ1-4
TGCGCCAGCAGCGTCCGGACAGAAAGTAATGAAAAACTGTTTTTT
CASSVRTESNEKLFF
>TRBD1|-|TRBV9|TRBJ1-4
TGTGCCAGCAGCGGACAGGGCCGGGATAATGAAAAACTGTTTTTT
CASSGQGRDNEKLFF
>-|-|TRBV2|TRBJ1-6
TGTGCCAGCAGTGACTTGGGGGGCTATAATTCACCCCTCCACTTT
CASSDLGGYNSPLHF
>-|-|TRBV28|TRBJ2-5
TGTGCCAGCATTGGGCCAGGGGCCCAGTACTTC
CASIGPGAQYF
>-|-|TRBV27|TRBJ1-1
TGTGCCAGCAGCTCCGGGGTGGGAACGGACACTGAAGCTTTCTTT
CASSSGVGTDTEAFF
>TRBD1|-|TRBV13|TRBJ2-3
TGTGCCAGCAGCTCGCCCGGGACAGGGATCACAGATACGCAGTATTTT
CASSSPGTGITDTQYF
>-|-|TRBV7-2|TRBJ1-2
TGTGCCAGCAGCCCGCTGGCGGGATCGGGCTACACCTTC
CASSPLAGSGYTF
>-|-|TRBV15|TRBJ1-4
TGTGCCACCAGCAGGGAGGGGCTCGGAGGGGAAAAACTGTTTTTT
CATSREGLGGEKLFF
>-|-|TRBV28|TRBJ2-3
TGTGCCAGCAGTCCAGAGTGGACACCAGATACGCAGTATTTT
CASSPEWTPDTQYF
>TRBD1|-|TRBV30|TRBJ1-1
TGTGCCTGGAGACTAACAGGGGACACTGAAGCTTTCTTT
CAWRLTGDTEAFF
>TRBD1|-|TRBV2|TRBJ2-4
TGTGCCAGCAGTGGGACAGGGCAGTACTTC
CASSGTGQYF
>-|few|TRBV24-1|TRBJ1-2
TGTGCCACCAGTGCTGCAGGGACTAACTATGGCTACACCTTC
CATSAAGTNYGYTF
>-|-|TRBV10-2|TRBJ2-5
TGCGCCAGCAGTGAGAGTATCGCGGAGACCCAGTACTTC
CASSESIAETQYF
>TRBD1|-|TRBV19|TRBJ1-2
TGTGCCAGTACCCCATTCGACAGGGGCTATGGCTACACCTTC
CASTPFDRGYGYTF
>TRBD2|once|TRBV7-8|TRBJ2-5
TGTGCCAGCAGCTTAGCATCCTGGACGGGGGGGGTGAAGGAGACCCAGTACTTC
CASSLASWTGGVKETQYF
>-|-|TRBV13|TRBJ1-2
TGTGCCAGCAGCTTAGCAGGCTCTAACTATGGCTACACCTTC
CASSLAGSNYGYTF
>-|-|TRBV5-1|TRBJ2-3
TGCGCCAGCAGCTCGCGCCTGGCGGGGAGCACAGATACGCAGTATTTT
CASSSRLAGSTDTQYF
>-|-|TRBV7-2|TRBJ1-3
TGTGCCAGCAGCTTAGAGGGGAAGGCTGGAAACACCATATATTTT
CASSLEGKAGNTIYF
>TRBD1|-|TRBV7-8|TRBJ1-1
TGTGCCAGCAGCCTCGGGACAGGGGCCACTGAAGCTTTCTTT
CASSLGTGATEAFF
>TRBD2|-|TRBV2|TRBJ2-2
TGTGCCAGCAGAGAGGGACTAGCGGGCGCCGCCGGGGAGCTGTTTTTT
CASREGLAGAAGELFF
>-|once|TRBV12-3/TRBV12-4|TRBJ1-1
TGTGCCAGCAGCCCCAGGGGTATGGCTGAAGCTTTCTTT
CASSPRGMAEAFF
>TRBD2|-|TRBV2|TRBJ2-5
TGTGCCAGCGGGGGGGAGGTGTCCCCCACTGAGACCCAGTACTTC
CASGGEVSPTETQYF
>TRBD1|-|TRBV7-8|TRBJ1-5
TGTGCCAGCAGCCCAGGAACTACAGGGGCTGATGAACCCCAGCATTTT
CASSPGTTGADEPQHF
>-|once|TRBV30|TRBJ1-5
TGTGCCTGGAGTGTAACAGGGAATCAGCCCCAGCATTTT
CAWSVTGNQPQHF
>TRBD1|-|TRBV2|TRBJ2-7
TGTGCCAGCAGCGGACAGGGGGCCTCCTCCTACGAGCAGTACTTC
CASSGQGASSYEQYF